These 27 T cell receptor beta chains were all obtained from the same sample, sequenced in a study of CD8 T cells in ankylosing spondylitis. TCRdb re-called the 5' RACE reads through MiXCR, storing one row per CDR3 protein. The sample contains 200,000 to 250,000 distinct CDR3 sequences, about 10% of which appear only once. The specimen sequenced was blood, either unsorted or a sorted T cell fraction (not recorded which). The origin of the receptors is a male donor with ankylosing spondylitis or in good health (not recorded which).

This clonotype was observed many times. The chain links TRBV20-1 to TRBJ2-4; no definite D call. Per the germline V gene, CDR1 is DFQATT and CDR2 is SNEGSKA (reference sequence). Trimming took 5 bases from V and 1 from J, leaving 15 bases between them. This CDR3 region has 15 residues. In DNA, the CDR3 is TGCAGTGCTGGGGATGGACGGGTGGCCAAAAACATTCAGTACTTC. Translation gives CSAGDGRVAKNIQYF.

This clonotype was counted at least ten times. The junction does not match germline at one end; this may be a read error. The genes are TRBV6-1 and TRBJ2-7, with D tentatively TRBD1 or TRBD2 (5 bases each). This CDR3 has 14 amino acids. CDR1 and CDR2 (germline): MNHNS, SASEGT. CDR3: CASSEGRRGYEQHF. CDR3 sequence (DNA): TGTGCCAGCAGTGAGGGACGACGGGGCTACGAGCAGCACTTC.

This clonotype appeared many times. This rearrangement joins TRBV5-1 to TRBJ2-7; 7 bases agree with TRBD2. Trimming cost V 4 bases and J 7 bases; bases outside gene matches: 5. The CDR3 runs 12 residues. CDR1 is SGHRS, CDR2 YFSETQ, per germline. CDR3 DNA sequence: TGCGCCAGCAGCCGACGGGGGGAAGAGCAGTACTTC. Protein product: CASSRRGEEQYF.

This clonotype was picked up many times. The chain links TRBV7-3 to TRBJ2-3; D call uncertain. This CDR3 is 15 amino acids long. Trimming took off 3 bases at V and 4 bases at J, with 14 bases between the two ends. The V gene's germline CDR1 is SGHTA and CDR2 FQGTGA. CDR3 bases: TGTGCCAGCAGCTTCACGCCCGCCCGGGCAGATACGCAGTATTTT. Translated, it gives CASSFTPARADTQYF.

In its sample, this clonotype was seen many times. The chain's CDR3 is CASSPNAGPYNEQFF. CDR3 DNA: TGTGCCAGCAGCCCCAACGCGGGGCCATACAATGAGCAGTTCTTC. The chain has TRBV7-3 and TRBJ2-1; D might be TRBD2 (6 bases). From germline, CDR1 is SGHTA and CDR2 FQGTGA. The CDR3 totals 15 residues. V dropped 5 bases and J dropped 4 bases, with 15 bases sitting between them.

This clonotype has just a few counts. V and J are TRBV3-1 and TRBJ2-5; 10 nucleotides agree with TRBD1. This CDR3 has 14 residues. Germline V lookup: CDR1 LGHDT, CDR2 YNNKEL (reference sequence). V dropped 4 bases and J dropped 4; count of bases not matched to a gene: 3. CDR3 DNA: TGTGCCAGCAGCCTTAGGACAGGGGGAGAGACCCAGTACTTC. It is translated as CASSLRTGGETQYF.

This clonotype was seen at least ten times. The chain is built from TRBV7-2 and TRBJ1-5; no firm D call. V lost 3 bases to trimming and J lost 1 base, with 13 bases between them. Germline CDR1 and CDR2: SGHTA and FQGNSA. This CDR3 is 16 amino acids long. The CDR3 DNA follows: TGTGCCAGCAGCTTGAGGTCCCCCGGGAGCAATCAGCCCCAGCATTTT. It codes for CASSLRSPGSNQPQHF.

At least ten counts were recorded for this clonotype. The J gene is TRBJ1-3, the V gene TRBV12-3 or TRBV12-4; possibly TRBD1 for D (5 bases). CDR3 length: 16 amino acids. V lost 5 bases and J 0 bases, leaving 14 bases between the germline ends. Here the CDR3 DNA reads TGTGCCAGCAGTCCGGCAAGAGGACACTCTGGAAACACCATATATTTT. It encodes CASSPARGHSGNTIYF.

There are many counts of this clonotype. This sequence joins TRBV4-1 and TRBJ1-2; no definite D call. The CDR3 sequence is 13 residues long. Deletions cut 1 base from V and 4 bases from J, with 7 bases between. The germline V gene encodes CDR1 MGHRA and CDR2 YSYEKL. CDR3 DNA: TGCGCCAGCAGCCAAGTACAGAGCTATGGCTACACCTTC. It codes for CASSQVQSYGYTF.

This chain uses TRBV7-9 with TRBJ1-1; D is ambiguous. Germline V gene data show CDR1 as SEHNR and CDR2 as FQNEAQ (reference sequence). V was shortened by 5 bases and J by 4 bases, with 5 bases between the two germline ends. The CDR3 is made up of 11 amino acids. The CDR3 sequence: CASSPRTEAFF. The DNA for the CDR3 is TGTGCCAGCAGCCCCCGCACTGAAGCTTTCTTT.

This clonotype was observed a few times. This chain links TRBV4-1 with TRBJ1-5, with D tentatively TRBD1 (6 bases). The CDR3 has 17 residues. The ends were cut back, 0 bases at V and 2 bases at J, with 14 bases in the middle. Germline CDR1 and CDR2: MGHRA and YSYEKL. DNA of the CDR3: TGCGCCAGCAGCCAAGAATTCACAGGGAGTGGCAATCAGCCCCAGCATTTT. This translates into CASSQEFTGSGNQPQHF.

There are a few counts of this clonotype. The chain joins TRBV28 to TRBJ2-5, with TRBD2 as a possible D gene (6 bases). The germline CDR1 and CDR2 sequences are MDHEN and SYDVKM. V was trimmed by 5 bases and J by 1 base, leaving 14 bases between them. The CDR3 length is 15 residues. The CDR3 loop is CASSGVGGFQETQYF. For the CDR3, the DNA is TGTGCCAGCAGTGGGGTGGGGGGATTCCAAGAGACCCAGTACTTC.

This clonotype was observed a handful of times. The chain couples TRBV6-5 to TRBJ1-3; no reliable D call. The V gene lost 4 bases and the J gene lost 1 base, with 8 bases spanning the gap. The CDR3 runs to 14 residues. CDR1 is MNHEY and CDR2 is SVGAGI in the germline V gene. CDR3 amino acids: CASSLTVSGNTIYF. The CDR3 coding sequence is TGTGCCAGCAGTTTAACGGTTTCTGGAAACACCATATATTTT.

This clonotype was detected only a few times. The chain recombines TRBV9 with TRBJ1-2; 8 nucleotides line up with TRBD1. The junction had 16 bases not matched to a gene; V was cut back by 0 bases and J by 6 bases. CDR3 size: 18 residues. Per the germline V gene, CDR1 is SGDLS and CDR2 is YYNGEE. CDR3 coding DNA: TGTGCCAGCAGCGTAGCCGACAGGGGTCCTTCGGACGGGAATGGCTACACCTTC. Translation gives CASSVADRGPSDGNGYTF.

The chain joins TRBV5-5 to TRBJ1-6; the D is unclear. This CDR3 is built from 16 residues. V lost 0 bases and J 4 bases, leaving 11 bases between the germline ends. Germline CDR1 is SGHKS and CDR2 is YYEKEE (reference sequence). In DNA, the CDR3 is TGTGCCAGCAGCTTGGGAGTCGATCCATATAATTCACCCCTCCACTTT. Protein: CASSLGVDPYNSPLHF.

This clonotype was counted ten times or more. The chain joins TRBV9 to TRBJ2-1; TRBD2 matches at 7 bases. Germline V gene data show CDR1 as SGDLS and CDR2 as YYNGEE. The CDR3 extends over 14 amino acids. With 3 bases clipped from V and 6 bases from J, the junction kept 6 bases outside the gene matches. CDR3 bases: TGTGCCAGCAGCGCAAGCGGGGATGGCAATGAGCAGTTCTTC. It specifies CASSASGDGNEQFF.

This chain joins TRBV12-3 or TRBV12-4 and TRBJ1-2; D gene ambiguous. Trimming shortened V by 4 bases and J by 7 bases, and 22 bases separated the two germline ends. This CDR3 contains 16 residues. CDR3 nucleotide sequence: TGTGCCAGCAGTTCCTTCGCGGAGGGTGCTGCGGGTGGCTACACCTTC. Translation: CASSSFAEGAAGGYTF.

Many counts were recorded for this clonotype. This chain's CDR3 is CSARDRNSYNEQFF. Written as DNA, the CDR3 is TGCAGTGCTAGAGACCGTAACTCCTACAATGAGCAGTTCTTC. This sequence joins TRBV20-1 and TRBJ2-1, with D unclear. The CDR3 consists of 14 residues. Germline lookup yields CDR1 DFQATT and CDR2 SNEGSKA (reference sequence). Trimming stripped 0 bases from V and 0 bases from J, with 6 bases between.

This sequence joins TRBV7-2 and TRBJ2-5; the D is unclear. The CDR3 totals 13 residues. V was pared by 5 bases and J by 1 base, with 8 bases between. Germline V gives CDR1 SGHTA, CDR2 FQGNSA. The CDR3 is CASSPKTQETQYF. The CDR3 DNA is TGTGCCAGCAGCCCCAAAACCCAAGAGACCCAGTACTTC.

This clonotype was counted many times. The chain carries TRBV12-3 or TRBV12-4 and TRBJ2-7; 8 nucleotides match TRBD1. J gave up 5 bases and V 6 bases, and 9 bases lay outside the gene matches. This CDR3 is 14 amino acids long. The CDR3 bases are TGTGCCAGCAGCCGCGGACAGGGTGCCCACGAGCAGTACTTC. Translation: CASSRGQGAHEQYF.

A few counts support this clonotype. The rearrangement links TRBV20-1 to TRBJ1-2, with a possible D match to TRBD1 (5 bases). Between the trimmed V and J ends, which lost 6 bases and 8 bases, there was a span of 19 bases. Germline CDR1 and CDR2: DFQATT and SNEGSKA (reference sequence). CDR3 length: 13 residues. Here the CDR3 DNA reads TGCAGTGCGGAAGGGACTGCAAATGGCGGCTACACCTTC. Its translation is CSAEGTANGGYTF.

The genes are TRBV6-1 and TRBJ1-2; a possible D gene is TRBD1 (6 bases). CDR3 length: 15 amino acids. Germline CDR1 MNHNS, CDR2 SASEGT. Trimming took off 3 bases at V and 1 base at J, with 12 bases between the two ends. The CDR3 is CASSDPGHINYGYTF. CDR3 coding DNA: TGTGCCAGCAGTGACCCGGGACATATTAACTATGGCTACACCTTC.

The chain joins TRBV29-1 to TRBJ2-1, with 9 bases aligning to TRBD1. V lost 2 bases and J lost 1; bases outside the gene matches: 6. The CDR3 runs 16 residues. Germline assignment: CDR1 SQVTM and CDR2 ANQGSEA. CDR3 in amino acids: CSVESSGTGSYNEQFF. In DNA, the CDR3 is TGCAGCGTTGAATCGTCCGGGACAGGGTCCTACAATGAGCAGTTCTTC.

The chain combines TRBV11-2 with TRBJ2-7, with TRBD2 matching over 8 bases. Germline V gene data show CDR1 as SGHAT and CDR2 as FQNNGV. The CDR3 has 16 amino acids. The junction had 7 bases not matched to a gene; V was cut back by 1 base and J by 2 bases. CDR3 in DNA: TGTGCCAGCAGCTTAGTGGGTAGCGGGATTACCTACGAGCAGTACTTC. Translation gives CASSLVGSGITYEQYF.

This clonotype was counted ten times or more. The chain employs TRBV20-1 and TRBJ2-5; D might be TRBD2 (6 bases). Trimming cost V 6 bases and J 5 bases, with 16 bases left between them. Germline lookup yields CDR1 DFQATT and CDR2 SNEGSKA (reference sequence). The CDR3 contains 13 residues. CDR3 DNA: TGCAGTGCCCAAACGGGCGGGAAGGAGACCCAGTACTTC. The encoded protein is CSAQTGGKETQYF.

This clonotype was seen repeatedly, ten times or more. This rearrangement joins TRBV29-1 to TRBJ1-4, with D maybe TRBD1 (5 bases). V lost 6 bases to trimming and J lost 6 bases, with 8 bases between them. The CDR3 is 11 amino acids. The germline V gene has CDR1 SQVTM and CDR2 ANQGSEA. DNA of the CDR3: TGCAGCGTGGCGACAGATGAAAAACTGTTTTTT. Amino acid sequence: CSVATDEKLFF.

This clonotype has a handful of counts. V usage is TRBV12-3 or TRBV12-4 and J usage is TRBJ2-3; 7 bases agree with TRBD2. This CDR3 is 17 amino acids long. Trimming cost V 3 bases and J 3 bases; bases outside gene matches: 12. CDR3 DNA sequence: TGTGCCAGCAGTTTCCACCCCGTGGGGAGGGGAACAGATACGCAGTATTTT. The encoded protein is CASSFHPVGRGTDTQYF.